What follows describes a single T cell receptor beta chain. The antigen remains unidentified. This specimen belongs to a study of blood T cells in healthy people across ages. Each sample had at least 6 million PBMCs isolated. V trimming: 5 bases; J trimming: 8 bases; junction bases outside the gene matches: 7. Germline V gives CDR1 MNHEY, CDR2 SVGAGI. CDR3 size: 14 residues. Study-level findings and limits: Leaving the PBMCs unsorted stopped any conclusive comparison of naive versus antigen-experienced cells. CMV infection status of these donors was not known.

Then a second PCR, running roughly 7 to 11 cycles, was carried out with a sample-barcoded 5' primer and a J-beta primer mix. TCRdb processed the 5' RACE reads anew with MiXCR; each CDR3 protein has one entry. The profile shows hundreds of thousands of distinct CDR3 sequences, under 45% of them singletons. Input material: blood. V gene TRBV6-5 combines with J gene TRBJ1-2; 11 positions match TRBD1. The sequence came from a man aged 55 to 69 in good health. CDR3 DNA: TGTGCCAGCAGTACAACGGACAGGGGGCACGGCTACACCTTC. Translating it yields CASSTTDRGHGYTF.